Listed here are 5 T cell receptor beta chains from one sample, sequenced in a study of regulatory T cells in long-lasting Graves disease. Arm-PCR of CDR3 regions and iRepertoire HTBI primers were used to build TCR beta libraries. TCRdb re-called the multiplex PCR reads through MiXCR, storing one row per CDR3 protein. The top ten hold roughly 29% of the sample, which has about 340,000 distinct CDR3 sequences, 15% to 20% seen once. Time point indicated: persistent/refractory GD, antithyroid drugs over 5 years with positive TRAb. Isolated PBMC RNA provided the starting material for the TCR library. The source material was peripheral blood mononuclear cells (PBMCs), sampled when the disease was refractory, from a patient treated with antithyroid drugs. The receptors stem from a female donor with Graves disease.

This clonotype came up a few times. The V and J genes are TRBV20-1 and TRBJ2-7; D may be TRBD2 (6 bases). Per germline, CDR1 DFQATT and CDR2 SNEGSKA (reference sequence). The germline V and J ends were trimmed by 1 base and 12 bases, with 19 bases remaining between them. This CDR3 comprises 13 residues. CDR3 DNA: TGCAGTGCTAGAGCAGGCACGGGCTGGGGGGTGTACTTC. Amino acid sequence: CSARAGTGWGVYF.

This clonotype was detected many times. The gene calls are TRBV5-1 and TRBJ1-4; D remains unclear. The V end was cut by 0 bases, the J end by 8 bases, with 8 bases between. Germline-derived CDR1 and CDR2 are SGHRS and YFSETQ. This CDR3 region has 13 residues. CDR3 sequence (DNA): TGCGCCAGCAGCTTGGGGGATCGGGAAAAACTGTTTTTT. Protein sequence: CASSLGDREKLFF.

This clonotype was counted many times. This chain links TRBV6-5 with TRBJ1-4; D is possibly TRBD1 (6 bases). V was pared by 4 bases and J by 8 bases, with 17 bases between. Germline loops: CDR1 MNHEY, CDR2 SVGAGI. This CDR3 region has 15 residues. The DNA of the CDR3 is TGTGCCAGCAGTTCCGGACAGTTGAAGGGAGAAAAACTGTTTTTT. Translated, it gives CASSSGQLKGEKLFF.

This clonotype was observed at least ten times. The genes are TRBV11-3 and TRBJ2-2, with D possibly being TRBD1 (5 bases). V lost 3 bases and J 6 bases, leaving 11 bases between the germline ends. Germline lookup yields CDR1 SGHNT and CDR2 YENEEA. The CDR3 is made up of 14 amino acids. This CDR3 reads CASSFAGKAGELFF. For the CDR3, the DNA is TGTGCCAGCAGCTTCGCAGGGAAGGCCGGGGAGCTGTTTTTT.

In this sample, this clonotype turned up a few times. The CDR3 bases are TGTGCCAGCAGCCAGGCCGGGAAATTCTCCTACGAGCAGTACTTC. Amino acid sequence: CASSQAGKFSYEQYF. The chain has TRBV7-2 and TRBJ2-7, with D possibly matching TRBD2 (5 bases). CDR1 and CDR2 from the germline V gene are SGHTA and FQGNSA. This CDR3 has 15 amino acids. V lost 5 bases, J lost 0 bases, and 14 bases lay in between.